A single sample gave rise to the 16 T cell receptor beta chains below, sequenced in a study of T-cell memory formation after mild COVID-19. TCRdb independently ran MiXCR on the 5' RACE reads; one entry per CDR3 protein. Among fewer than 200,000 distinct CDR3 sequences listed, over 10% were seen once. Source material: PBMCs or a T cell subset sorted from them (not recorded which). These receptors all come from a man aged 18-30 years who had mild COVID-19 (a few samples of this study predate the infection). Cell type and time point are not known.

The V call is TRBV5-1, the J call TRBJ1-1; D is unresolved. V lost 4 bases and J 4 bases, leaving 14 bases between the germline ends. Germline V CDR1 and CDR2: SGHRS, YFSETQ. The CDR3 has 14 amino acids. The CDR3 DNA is TGCGCCAGCAGCCCACTCGAGCCGGGCACTGAAGCTTTCTTT. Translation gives CASSPLEPGTEAFF.

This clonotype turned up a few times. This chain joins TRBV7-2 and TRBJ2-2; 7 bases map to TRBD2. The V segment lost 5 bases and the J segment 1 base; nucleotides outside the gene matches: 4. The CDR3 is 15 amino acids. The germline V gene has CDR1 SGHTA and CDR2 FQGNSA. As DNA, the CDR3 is TGTGCCAGCAGCCCCGGGACTATGAACACCGGGGAGCTGTTTTTT. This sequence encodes CASSPGTMNTGELFF. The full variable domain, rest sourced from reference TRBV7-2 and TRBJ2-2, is GAGVSQSPSNKVTEKGKDVELRCDPISGHTALYWYRQSLGQGLEFLIYFQGNSAPDKSGLPSDRFSAERTGGSVSTLTIQRTQQEDSAVYLCASSPGTMNTGELFFGEGSRLTVL.

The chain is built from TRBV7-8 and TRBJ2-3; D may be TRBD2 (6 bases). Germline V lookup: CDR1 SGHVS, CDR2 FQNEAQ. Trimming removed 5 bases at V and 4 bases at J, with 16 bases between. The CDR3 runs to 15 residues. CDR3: CASSPRVPGADTQYF. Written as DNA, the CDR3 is TGTGCCAGCAGCCCCAGGGTGCCGGGGGCAGATACGCAGTATTTT.

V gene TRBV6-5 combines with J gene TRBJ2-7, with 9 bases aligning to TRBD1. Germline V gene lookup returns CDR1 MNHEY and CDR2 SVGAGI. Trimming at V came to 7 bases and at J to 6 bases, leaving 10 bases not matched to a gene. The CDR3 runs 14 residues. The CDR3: CASTPGQGSSEQYF. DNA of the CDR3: TGTGCCAGCACCCCGGGACAGGGCAGTAGCGAGCAGTACTTC.

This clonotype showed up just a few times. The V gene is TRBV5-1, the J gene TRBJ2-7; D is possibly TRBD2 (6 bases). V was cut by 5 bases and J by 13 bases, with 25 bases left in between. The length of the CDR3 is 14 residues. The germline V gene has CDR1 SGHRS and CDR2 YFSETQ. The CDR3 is CASRGTGTPSGKYF. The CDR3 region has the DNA TGCGCCAGCAGGGGAACCGGGACTCCGTCCGGCAAATACTTC. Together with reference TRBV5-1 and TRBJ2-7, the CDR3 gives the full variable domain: KAGVTQTPRYLIKTRGQQVTLSCSPISGHRSVSWYQQTPGQGLQFLFEYFSETQRNKGNFPGRFSGRQFSNSRSEMNVSTLELGDSALYLCASRGTGTPSGKYFGPGTRLTVT.

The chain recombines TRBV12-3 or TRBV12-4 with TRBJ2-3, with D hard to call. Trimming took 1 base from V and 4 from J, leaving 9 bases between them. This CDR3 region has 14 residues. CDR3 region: CASSLGGRADTQYF. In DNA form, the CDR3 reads TGTGCCAGCAGTTTAGGGGGTCGGGCAGATACGCAGTATTTT.

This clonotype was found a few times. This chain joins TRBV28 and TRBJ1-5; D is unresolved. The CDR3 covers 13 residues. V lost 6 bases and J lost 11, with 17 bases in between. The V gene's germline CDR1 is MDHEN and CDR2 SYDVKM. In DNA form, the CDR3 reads TGTGCCAGCAGACTTCCCGGGAGCATGTCCCAGCATTTT. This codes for CASRLPGSMSQHF.

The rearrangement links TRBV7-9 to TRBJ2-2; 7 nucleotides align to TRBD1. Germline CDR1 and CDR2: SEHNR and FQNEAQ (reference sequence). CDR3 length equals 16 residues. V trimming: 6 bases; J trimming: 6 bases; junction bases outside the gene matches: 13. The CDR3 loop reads CASSRFGTEAAGELFF. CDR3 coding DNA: TGTGCCAGCAGTCGATTCGGGACAGAGGCGGCCGGGGAGCTGTTTTTT.

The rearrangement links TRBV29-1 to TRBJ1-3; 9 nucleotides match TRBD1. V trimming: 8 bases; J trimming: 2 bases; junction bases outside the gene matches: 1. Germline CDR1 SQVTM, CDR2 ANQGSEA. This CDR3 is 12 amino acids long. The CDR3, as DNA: TGCAGCACAGGGGGCACTGGAAACACCATATATTTT. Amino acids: CSTGGTGNTIYF.

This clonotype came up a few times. The CDR3, as DNA: TGTGCCACCAGCAGAGTGGGGCTATATGGCTACACCTTC. It is translated as CATSRVGLYGYTF. The chain links TRBV15 to TRBJ1-2; perhaps TRBD1 as D (5 bases). The CDR3 consists of 13 residues. Per germline, CDR1 LNHNV and CDR2 YYDKDF (reference sequence). Trimming took off 1 base at V and 5 bases at J, with 8 bases between the two ends.

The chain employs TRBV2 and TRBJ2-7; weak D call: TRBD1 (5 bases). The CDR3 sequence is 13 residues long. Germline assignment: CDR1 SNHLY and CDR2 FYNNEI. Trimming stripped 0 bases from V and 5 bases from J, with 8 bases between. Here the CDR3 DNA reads TGTGCCAGCAGTGAAGCAGGGGTGAACGAGCAGTACTTC. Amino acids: CASSEAGVNEQYF. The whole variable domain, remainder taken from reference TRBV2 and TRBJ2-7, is EPEVTQTPSHQVTQMGQEVILRCVPISNHLYFYWYRQILGQKVEFLVSFYNNEISEKSEIFDDQFSVERPDGSNFTLKIRSTKLEDSAMYFCASSEAGVNEQYFGPGTRLTVT.

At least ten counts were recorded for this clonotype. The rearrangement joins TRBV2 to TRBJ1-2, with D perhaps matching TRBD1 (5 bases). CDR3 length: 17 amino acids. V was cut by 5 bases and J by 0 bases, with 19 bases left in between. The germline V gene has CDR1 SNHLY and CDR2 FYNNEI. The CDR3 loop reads CASSPLGGTKANYGYTF. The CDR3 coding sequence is TGTGCCAGCAGTCCCCTTGGTGGGACCAAAGCTAACTATGGCTACACCTTC. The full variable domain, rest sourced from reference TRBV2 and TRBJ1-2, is EPEVTQTPSHQVTQMGQEVILRCVPISNHLYFYWYRQILGQKVEFLVSFYNNEISEKSEIFDDQFSVERPDGSNFTLKIRSTKLEDSAMYFCASSPLGGTKANYGYTFGSGTRLTVV.

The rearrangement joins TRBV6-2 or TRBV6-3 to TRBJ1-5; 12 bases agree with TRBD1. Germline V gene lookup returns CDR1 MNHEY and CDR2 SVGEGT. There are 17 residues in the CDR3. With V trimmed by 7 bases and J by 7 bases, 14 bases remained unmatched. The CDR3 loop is CASTATGTGGAWQPQHF. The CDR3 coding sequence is TGTGCCAGCACTGCGACCGGGACAGGGGGCGCCTGGCAGCCCCAGCATTTT.

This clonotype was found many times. CDR3 protein: CASSSPRGRYNEQFF. CDR3 DNA: TGTGCCAGCAGCTCGCCCAGGGGAAGATACAATGAGCAGTTCTTC. This chain links TRBV7-9 with TRBJ2-1, with D possibly TRBD1 on 6 matching bases. Trimming stripped 4 bases from V and 4 bases from J, with 14 bases between. The CDR3 length is 15 residues. Germline values: CDR1 SEHNR, CDR2 FQNEAQ (reference sequence).

CDR3 region: CASRSGTGPLSNYGYTF. CDR3 nucleotide sequence: TGCGCCAGTCGCAGCGGGACAGGGCCCCTCTCTAACTATGGCTACACCTTC. The J gene is TRBJ1-2, the V gene TRBV5-1, with 9 bases lining up with TRBD1. CDR3 length equals 17 residues. With V trimmed by 8 bases and J by 0 bases, 14 bases remained unmatched. Germline V CDR1 and CDR2: SGHRS, YFSETQ.

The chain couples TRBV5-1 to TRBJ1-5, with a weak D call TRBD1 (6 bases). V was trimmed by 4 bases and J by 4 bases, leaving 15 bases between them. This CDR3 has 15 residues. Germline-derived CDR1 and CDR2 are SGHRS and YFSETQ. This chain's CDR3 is CASSPSTGYNQPQHF. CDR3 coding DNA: TGCGCCAGCAGCCCCAGCACAGGGTATAATCAGCCCCAGCATTTT. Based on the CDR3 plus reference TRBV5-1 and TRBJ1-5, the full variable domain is KAGVTQTPRYLIKTRGQQVTLSCSPISGHRSVSWYQQTPGQGLQFLFEYFSETQRNKGNFPGRFSGRQFSNSRSEMNVSTLELGDSALYLCASSPSTGYNQPQHFGDGTRLSIL.